A selection of T cell receptor beta chains follows, all from one sample in a study of blood T cell repertoires in COVID-19. Sequencing was performed with immunoSEQ multiplex PCR; in TCRdb, only in-frame clones are kept and a portion is missing. The sample has around 250,000 clones; roughly 83% are singletons. The sequencing input was peripheral blood. The receptors originated from a woman aged 80 or over with COVID-19, enrolled during active disease. Both conserved end residues are part of each CDR3. The D gene is left open where the match is weak. Not all rows give a size; the values are once, few, many and, for expanded clones, a class.

v_call: TRBV11-2; clone_size: NA; cdr3_length: 15; d_call: NA; j_call: TRBJ1-2; cdr3_aa: CASSSSTGTYYGYTF; cdr3_nt: TGTGCCAGCAGCTCGTCGACAGGAACTTACTATGGCTACACCTTC
v_call: TRBV19; clone_size: once; cdr3_length: 14; d_call: NA; j_call: TRBJ1-1; cdr3_aa: CASSIVRGDTEAFF; cdr3_nt: TGTGCCAGTAGTATAGTCAGGGGCGACACTGAAGCTTTCTTT
v_call: TRBV4-1; clone_size: NA; cdr3_length: 14; d_call: NA; j_call: TRBJ2-1; cdr3_aa: CASSQGGRFDEQFF; cdr3_nt: TGCGCCAGCAGCCAAGGTGGGCGTTTCGATGAGCAGTTCTTC
v_call: TRBV5-1; clone_size: NA; cdr3_length: 15; d_call: NA; j_call: TRBJ1-1; cdr3_aa: CASTRGGIMNTEAFF; cdr3_nt: TGCGCCAGCACCCGCGGAGGGATAATGAACACTGAAGCTTTCTTT
v_call: TRBV19; clone_size: NA; cdr3_length: 15; d_call: NA; j_call: TRBJ1-5; cdr3_aa: CASKMVSLGEQPQHF; cdr3_nt: TGTGCCAGTAAGATGGTATCGTTAGGAGAACAGCCCCAGCATTTT
v_call: TRBV28; clone_size: NA; cdr3_length: 14; d_call: TRBD1; j_call: TRBJ1-4; cdr3_aa: CASSGGQKNEKLFF; cdr3_nt: TGTGCCAGCAGCGGGGGACAGAAAAATGAAAAACTGTTTTTT
v_call: TRBV6-1; clone_size: NA; cdr3_length: 17; d_call: TRBD2; j_call: TRBJ2-3; cdr3_aa: CASSALAGGRWADTQYF; cdr3_nt: TGTGCCAGCAGTGCCCTAGCGGGGGGAAGATGGGCAGATACGCAGTATTTT
v_call: TRBV25-1; clone_size: NA; cdr3_length: 15; d_call: NA; j_call: TRBJ2-3; cdr3_aa: CASSESRGGLDTQYF; cdr3_nt: TGTGCCAGCAGTGAATCTAGGGGGGGGTTAGATACGCAGTATTTT
v_call: TRBV27; clone_size: NA; cdr3_length: 18; d_call: NA; j_call: TRBJ2-7; cdr3_aa: CASSFYPLGSASSYEQYF; cdr3_nt: TGTGCCAGCAGTTTTTATCCTTTGGGTAGCGCTAGCTCCTACGAGCAGTACTTC
v_call: TRBV4-1; clone_size: NA; cdr3_length: 16; d_call: TRBD1; j_call: TRBJ1-3; cdr3_aa: CASSPGWTGGGNTIYF; cdr3_nt: TGCGCCAGCAGCCCCGGTTGGACAGGGGGTGGAAACACCATATATTTT
v_call: TRBV3-1/TRBV3-2; clone_size: NA; cdr3_length: 16; d_call: TRBD1; j_call: TRBJ1-5; cdr3_aa: CASSQGDRGRYQPQHF; cdr3_nt: TGTGCCAGCAGCCAAGGGGACAGGGGGCGATACCAGCCCCAGCATTTT